The entry that follows covers one TCR beta chain sequence. This sample stems from a study of blood T cells in healthy people across ages. Primers used in a second PCR of about 7 to 12 cycles were a sample-barcoded 5' primer and a J-beta primer mix. Via MiXCR, TCRdb re-called the 5' RACE reads, giving one row per CDR3 protein. The table records about 780,000 distinct CDR3 sequences, 35% to 50% of them present only once. Germline CDR1 is SGHDT and CDR2 is YYEEEE. V shed 0 bases and J shed 1 base, with 11 bases lying between them. The CDR3 totals 16 residues. The chain couples TRBV5-6 to TRBJ1-3; tentative D call: TRBD1 (5 bases). The source of this sequence is a man aged 80 or over in good health. The sequenced sample consisted of blood. The CDR3: CASSLGPGRSGNTIYF. CDR3 nucleotide sequence: TGTGCCAGCAGCTTGGGTCCGGGGCGATCTGGAAACACCATATATTTT.